The 8 T cell receptor beta chains listed next were all sequenced from one sample in a study of T cell changes during pregnancy in multiple sclerosis. Assay: immunoSEQ multiplex PCR; the TCRdb copy retains only in-frame clones and omits some. The sample shows 20,000 to 25,000 clones, 90% to 95% of them seen only once. Sequencing used CD8+ T cells from peripheral blood mononuclear cells, obtained in the third trimester of pregnancy. Receptor source: a female donor with multiple sclerosis, enrolled in a pregnancy study.

The chain couples TRBV5-1 to TRBJ2-7; perhaps TRBD1 as D (6 bases). V lost 0 bases and J 1 base, leaving 11 bases between the germline ends. The CDR3 is 15 residues long. The germline CDR1 and CDR2 sequences are SGHRS and YFSETQ. The CDR3 is CASSLDTGMSYEQYF. The DNA of the CDR3 is TGCGCCAGCAGCTTGGATACAGGGATGTCCTACGAGCAGTACTTC.

The V and J genes are TRBV4-1 and TRBJ2-3; 8 nucleotides line up with TRBD2. Germline CDR1 reads MGHRA; CDR2 reads YSYEKL. V lost 2 bases and J lost 5; bases outside the gene matches: 9. The CDR3 is 16 residues long. The CDR3 here is CASSQLPGAGVDTQYF. In DNA, the CDR3 is TGCGCCAGCAGCCAACTCCCGGGAGCGGGAGTAGATACGCAGTATTTT.

This clone occurred once. The V gene is TRBV5-5, the J gene TRBJ2-7; TRBD1 agrees at 9 bases. V lost 4 bases, J lost 1 base, and 9 bases stayed unmatched. CDR1 and CDR2 (germline): SGHKS, YYEKEE (reference sequence). The CDR3 is 16 amino acids. CDR3 protein: CASSTRDRAASYEQYF. The CDR3 coding sequence is TGTGCCAGCAGCACCAGGGACAGGGCGGCTTCCTACGAGCAGTACTTC.

J is TRBJ2-7 and V is TRBV13, with 9 bases identical to TRBD1. There are 16 residues in the CDR3. Per germline, CDR1 PRHDT and CDR2 FYEKMQ (reference sequence). J was trimmed by 3 bases and V by 4 bases; bases with no gene match: 10. The CDR3 loop reads CASSWTIGQGYYEQYF. CDR3 nucleotides: TGTGCCAGCAGCTGGACTATTGGACAGGGGTACTACGAGCAGTACTTC.

The chain has TRBV5-8 and TRBJ2-1; perhaps TRBD1 as D (5 bases). The CDR3 loop spans 13 amino acids. Trimming shortened V by 2 bases and J by 5 bases, and 8 bases separated the two germline ends. Per the germline V gene, CDR1 is SGHTS and CDR2 is YDEGEE. CDR3 DNA sequence: TGTGCCAGCAGCTTAAGGGGTCACAATGAGCAGTTCTTC. It codes for CASSLRGHNEQFF.

This chain joins TRBV27 and TRBJ1-1; tentatively, D is TRBD1 (5 bases). V was cut by 3 bases and J by 6 bases, with 14 bases left in between. This CDR3 is built from 14 residues. Germline CDR1 is MNHEY and CDR2 is SMNVEV (reference sequence). As DNA, the CDR3 is TGTGCCAGCAGTTTCTCTCAGGGTCGGGCTGAAGCTTTCTTT. Its translation is CASSFSQGRAEAFF.

The chain joins TRBV2 to TRBJ1-1; 7 nucleotides line up with TRBD1. CDR1 and CDR2 (germline): SNHLY, FYNNEI. The CDR3 length is 14 residues. Unmatched junction bases numbered 5, after V lost 7 bases and J lost 0 bases. In DNA, the CDR3 is TGTGCCAGCATCGGGGGACAGCTGAACACTGAAGCTTTCTTT. Its protein is CASIGGQLNTEAFF.

The gene calls are TRBV7-3 and TRBJ2-1; D ambiguous. The ends were cut back, 5 bases at V and 0 bases at J, with 11 bases in the middle. The CDR3 runs to 15 residues. Germline assignment: CDR1 SGHTA and CDR2 FQGTGA. Written as DNA, the CDR3 is TGTGCCAGCAGCAGTACATTTCCCTCCTACAATGAGCAGTTCTTC. Translated, it gives CASSSTFPSYNEQFF.